The clone carrying this T cell receptor beta chain has only a few counts. Its antigen is undetermined. Compared with germline, one end of the junction differs, possibly owing to a read error. The germline CDR1 and CDR2 sequences are SSHAT and FNYEAQ (reference sequence). The CDR3 has 15 residues. The sample is drawn from a study of T cell repertoires in cytomegalovirus infection. The study, taken as a whole, reports: The study identified carriers of CMV plus the relevant HLA from cumulative public TCR beta family frequency. HLA-C-restricted TCR beta clonotypes specific for CMV led the ex vivo response.

One entry per CDR3 protein results from TCRdb running MiXCR on the reads. Of 900,000 to 950,000 distinct CDR3 sequences in the sample, roughly 31% were seen once. The rearrangement links TRBV7-7 to TRBJ2-1; maybe TRBD2 (5 bases). This sequence originates from a human donor in good health (CMV status not recorded). Some clones in this sample may be carry-over from other donors' samples. Sequenced here: cultured CD8+ T cells from PBMCs, sampled from culture after CMV antigen stimulation. The CDR3 bases are TGTGCTAGCAGTGTAGACTACGGTCCTGGCAATGAGCAGTTCTTC. Translating it yields CASSVDYGPGNEQFF.